These T cell receptor beta chains were read from a single sample in a study of shared clonotypes between healthy human individuals. The method was immunoSEQ multiplex PCR; TCRdb's version includes in-frame clones alone and lacks a portion of them. Of about 1.1 million clones listed, around three quarters were seen once; the top ten hold 0.89%. The sequenced material came from memory CD4+ T cells from PBMCs. The receptors originated from a man aged 18 to 29 in good health. Some clones in this sample may be carry-over from other donors' samples. The CDR3 runs from the conserved cysteine through the conserved F or W. A D gene is named only where the DNA matches it firmly. Size values are once, few and many counts, or a class for expanded clones, and some rows have none.

V: TRBV19
size: .
D: TRBD1
J: TRBJ1-2
DNA: TGTGCCAGTAAGGAGGACAGGGCGGATGGCTACACCTTC
CDR3: CASKEDRADGYTF

V: TRBV29-1
size: .
D: TRBD2
J: TRBJ2-1
DNA: TGCAGCGTTGAAGAGGGAGGGGATGAGCAGTTCTTC
CDR3: CSVEEGGDEQFF

V: TRBV20-1
size: .
D: .
J: TRBJ1-1
DNA: TGCAGTGCTAGAGTCGGGTCCCAAGCTTTCTTT
CDR3: CSARVGSQAFF

V: TRBV6-1
size: .
D: TRBD1
J: TRBJ2-7
DNA: TGTGCCAGCAGTGAACAGGGGGCGGGGGAGCAGTACTTC
CDR3: CASSEQGAGEQYF

V: TRBV28
size: .
D: .
J: TRBJ2-5
DNA: TGTGCCAGCGGGATAACCGGGACCTCGCTAAACTTC
CDR3: CASGITGTSLNF

V: TRBV2
size: .
D: TRBD2
J: TRBJ2-7
DNA: TGTGCCAGCACCCTCACGGCTAGCGGAGACGACGAGCAGTACTTC
CDR3: CASTLTASGDDEQYF

V: TRBV4-2
size: .
D: .
J: TRBJ2-4
DNA: TGTGCCAGCAGCCGCGAGTATGAGCATGGCGACATTCAGTACTTC
CDR3: CASSREYEHGDIQYF

V: TRBV28
size: once
D: .
J: TRBJ2-2
DNA: TGTGCCAGCAGTTTGAACCAGGGAGCCACCGGGGAGCTGTTTTTT
CDR3: CASSLNQGATGELFF

V: TRBV7-3
size: once
D: .
J: TRBJ1-1
DNA: TGTGCCAGCAGCTTTGGACTTCCGAACACTGAAGCTTTCTTT
CDR3: CASSFGLPNTEAFF

V: TRBV18
size: .
D: .
J: TRBJ2-3
DNA: TGTGCCAGCTCAGGACACTCAACAGATACGCAGTATTTT
CDR3: CASSGHSTDTQYF

V: TRBV11-3
size: .
D: .
J: TRBJ2-1
DNA: TGTGCCAGCAGCCAGTCGACAGAACGGCAGTTCTTC
CDR3: CASSQSTERQFF

V: TRBV6-1
size: .
D: .
J: TRBJ2-1
DNA: TGTGCCAGTCTCCAGGCTAGCGAATACAATGAGCAGTTCTTC
CDR3: CASLQASEYNEQFF

V: TRBV5-4
size: .
D: TRBD1
J: TRBJ2-7
DNA: TGTGCCAGCAGCTTACGGACAGGCTCGATGCACGAGCAGTACTTC
CDR3: CASSLRTGSMHEQYF

V: TRBV5-5
size: .
D: .
J: TRBJ2-5
DNA: TGTGCCAGCAGCCTGTATGGGACACCCCAAGAGACCCAGTACTTC
CDR3: CASSLYGTPQETQYF

V: TRBV29-1
size: .
D: TRBD1
J: TRBJ2-5
DNA: TGCAGCGTTGCCCAACGGACAGGGCAAGAGACCCAGTACTTC
CDR3: CSVAQRTGQETQYF

V: TRBV6-6
size: .
D: .
J: TRBJ1-5
DNA: TGTGCCAGCAGTTACGGAAACACACGTAGCAATCAGCCCCAGCATTTT
CDR3: CASSYGNTRSNQPQHF

V: TRBV28
size: .
D: .
J: TRBJ2-2
DNA: TGTGCCAGCAGTTTTGGCCCCACCGGGGAGCTGTTTTTT
CDR3: CASSFGPTGELFF

V: TRBV6-5
size: .
D: .
J: TRBJ2-6
DNA: TGTGCCAGCAGTTTAGTGCGGGGAGGCGGGGCCAACGTCCTGACTTTC
CDR3: CASSLVRGGGANVLTF

V: TRBV2
size: .
D: .
J: TRBJ2-1
DNA: TGTGCCAGCAGTGAAGCGGGAGCCTCCTACAATGAGCAGTTCTTC
CDR3: CASSEAGASYNEQFF

V: TRBV15
size: .
D: .
J: TRBJ2-5
DNA: TGTGCCACCAGCAGATACTCAGCTCTCCAAGAGACCCAGTACTTC
CDR3: CATSRYSALQETQYF

V: TRBV5-6
size: .
D: TRBD1
J: TRBJ2-6
DNA: TGTGCCAGCAGCTTGGGAGGGGGCCTCGGGGCCAACGTCCTGACTTTC
CDR3: CASSLGGGLGANVLTF

V: TRBV7-3
size: .
D: TRBD1
J: TRBJ1-2
DNA: TGTGCCAGCAGCTTAAGTCGGACAGGGGGAAACGCTGGCTACACCTTC
CDR3: CASSLSRTGGNAGYTF

V: TRBV7-3
size: few
D: TRBD2
J: TRBJ2-1
DNA: TGTGCCAGCAGCTTTGGACTAGCGGGGCCGAGCTCCTACAATGAGCAGTTCTTC
CDR3: CASSFGLAGPSSYNEQFF

V: TRBV10-3
size: many
D: TRBD1
J: TRBJ1-3
DNA: TGTGCCATCAGTGATCCCGGGACAGGGTCTTCTGGAAACACCATATATTTT
CDR3: CAISDPGTGSSGNTIYF

V: TRBV7-9
size: .
D: .
J: TRBJ2-7
DNA: TGTGCCAGCAGTCCTGGCCGGAACTCCTACGAGCAGTACTTC
CDR3: CASSPGRNSYEQYF

V: TRBV6-6
size: .
D: TRBD1
J: TRBJ1-4
DNA: TGTGCCAGCAGGCCTATCAGGGGGTCAACTAATGAAAAACTGTTTTTT
CDR3: CASRPIRGSTNEKLFF

V: TRBV28
size: .
D: .
J: TRBJ1-4
DNA: TGTGCCAGCAGTAGTGGGGGGATCCCTGAAAAACTGTTTTTT
CDR3: CASSSGGIPEKLFF

V: TRBV5-1
size: .
D: TRBD1
J: TRBJ1-5
DNA: TGCGCCAGCAGCTTGATGACAGGGGGAGGTCAGCCCCAGCATTTT
CDR3: CASSLMTGGGQPQHF

V: TRBV30
size: .
D: TRBD2
J: TRBJ2-7
DNA: TGTGCCTGGAGACTAGCGGGGGCCTCCTACGAGCAGTACTTC
CDR3: CAWRLAGASYEQYF

V: TRBV28
size: .
D: .
J: TRBJ1-3
DNA: TGTGCCAGCAGTGAGGTGGCTGGAAACACCATATATTTT
CDR3: CASSEVAGNTIYF

V: TRBV2
size: .
D: TRBD1
J: TRBJ2-2
DNA: TGTGCCAGCAGTGATGGGACAGGGAACACCGGGGAGCTGTTTTTT
CDR3: CASSDGTGNTGELFF

V: TRBV21-1
size: .
D: .
J: TRBJ2-7
DNA: TGTGCCAGCAGCTCCGCCCCAAGGGAAGGGAGGAACTACGAGCAGTACTTC
CDR3: CASSSAPREGRNYEQYF

V: TRBV9
size: .
D: .
J: TRBJ1-2
DNA: TGTGCCAGCAGCGTAGCCCCAGTAGGGGACTATGGCTACACCTTC
CDR3: CASSVAPVGDYGYTF

V: TRBV14
size: once
D: .
J: TRBJ2-5
DNA: TGTGCCAGCAGCATCACCGGCAGCCACCCTATGCAAGAGACCCAGTACTTC
CDR3: CASSITGSHPMQETQYF

V: TRBV30
size: .
D: .
J: TRBJ1-1
DNA: TGTGCCTGGAGTCTGGGTAGGATGGCTTTCTTT
CDR3: CAWSLGRMAFF

V: TRBV2
size: .
D: .
J: TRBJ2-7
DNA: TGTGCCAGCAAAAGGGGGGTCTACGAGCAGTACTTC
CDR3: CASKRGVYEQYF

V: TRBV28
size: .
D: TRBD2
J: TRBJ2-1
DNA: TGTGCCAGCAGTTTCCTCGGGGGGGCCACCGGGAATGAGCAGTTCTTC
CDR3: CASSFLGGATGNEQFF

V: TRBV29-1
size: once
D: .
J: TRBJ1-3
DNA: TGCAGCGGAAGGAACCCTGGAAACACCATATATTTT
CDR3: CSGRNPGNTIYF

V: TRBV13
size: .
D: .
J: TRBJ2-7
DNA: TGTGCCAGCAGCTTCGGTCCTGCCACCTACGAGCAGTACTTC
CDR3: CASSFGPATYEQYF

V: TRBV7-8
size: .
D: .
J: TRBJ2-3
DNA: TGTGCCAGCAGCCCAGGGGCTAGCACAGATACGCAGTATTTT
CDR3: CASSPGASTDTQYF

V: TRBV5-6
size: .
D: TRBD1
J: TRBJ1-1
DNA: TGTGCCAGCAGCTCTCCGGGACAGGTAACCACTGAAGCTTTCTTT
CDR3: CASSSPGQVTTEAFF